The 7 T cell receptor beta chains in this list originate from one sample, sequenced in a study of technical replicates of blood from a few donors. Clones were read by immunoSEQ multiplex PCR, and TCRdb kept only the in-frame ones, dropping some. The repertoire consists of nearly 80,000 clones, with 90% to 95% occurring once and the leading ten covering 0.35% to 0.45%. Sequencing was done on a sample of T cells isolated from PBMCs. The receptors were sampled from a human donor in good health.

This chain joins TRBV7-9 and TRBJ1-5; no clear D gene. Germline lookup yields CDR1 SEHNR and CDR2 FQNEAQ (reference sequence). This CDR3 contains 13 residues. V lost 5 bases, J lost 3 bases, and 8 bases lay in between. CDR3 in DNA: TGTGCCAGCAGCCGTCTAACCAATCAGCCCCAGCATTTT. Translating it yields CASSRLTNQPQHF.

The CDR3 protein is CASSSFGTGLKLFF. CDR3 in DNA: TGTGCCAGCAGCTCTTTCGGGACAGGGTTAAAACTGTTTTTT. The chain combines TRBV11-2 with TRBJ1-4; 9 bases align to TRBD1. J gave up 10 bases and V 4 bases, and 7 bases lay outside the gene matches. Germline CDR1 and CDR2: SGHAT and FQNNGV. CDR3 size: 14 residues. Supplemented by reference TRBV11-2 and TRBJ1-4, the full variable domain reads EAGVAQSPRYKIIEKRQSVAFWCNPISGHATLYWYQQILGQGPKLLIQFQNNGVVDDSQLPKDRFSAERLKGVDSTLKIQPAKLEDSAVYLCASSSFGTGLKLFFGSGTQLSVL.

The chain recombines TRBV30 with TRBJ2-7; 7 nucleotides match TRBD1. Unmatched junction bases numbered 6, after V lost 1 base and J lost 3 bases. The germline V gene encodes CDR1 GTSNPN and CDR2 SVGIG (reference sequence). There are 14 residues in the CDR3. This CDR3 is CAWSDGTVYYEQYF. CDR3 DNA sequence: TGTGCCTGGAGTGACGGGACAGTCTACTACGAGCAGTACTTC.

This chain uses TRBV9 with TRBJ2-5; 7 bases map to TRBD1. The CDR3 runs 15 residues. The germline V gene encodes CDR1 SGDLS and CDR2 YYNGEE. Trimming at V came to 3 bases and at J to 5 bases, leaving 10 bases not matched to a gene. CDR3 sequence reads: CASSAALQGFETQYF. The DNA of the CDR3 is TGTGCCAGCAGCGCTGCCTTACAGGGGTTTGAGACCCAGTACTTC. Together with reference TRBV9 and TRBJ2-5, the CDR3 gives the full variable domain: DSGVTQTPKHLITATGQRVTLRCSPRSGDLSVYWYQQSLDQGLQFLIQYYNGEERAKGNILERFSAQQFPDLHSELNLSSLELGDSALYFCASSAALQGFETQYFGPGTRLLVL.

V is TRBV19 and J is TRBJ2-2; 7 bases line up with TRBD1. Germline V lookup: CDR1 LNHDA, CDR2 SQIVND (reference sequence). The CDR3 loop spans 15 amino acids. Germline trimming cut 6 bases from V and 3 bases from J; bases unmatched to any gene: 7. CDR3 bases: TGTGCCAGTAGCTTTACAGGGGTAGACACCGGGGAGCTGTTTTTT. Amino acids: CASSFTGVDTGELFF.

The chain uses TRBV6-5 and TRBJ2-7; TRBD1 agrees at 9 bases. The CDR3 totals 14 residues. V was clipped by 4 bases and J by 2 bases; unmatched bases: 3. CDR1 and CDR2 from the germline V gene are MNHEY and SVGAGI. The CDR3 sequence: CASSFRQGAYEQYF. For the CDR3, the DNA is TGTGCCAGCAGTTTTCGACAGGGGGCCTACGAGCAGTACTTC.

The V gene is TRBV28, the J gene TRBJ2-4; 11 bases fit TRBD2. Losses at the gene ends were 2 bases for V and 6 bases for J; bases not matched to a gene: 6. The germline V gene has CDR1 MDHEN and CDR2 SYDVKM. This CDR3 has 16 amino acids. This chain's CDR3 is CASSLVAGGRVNIQYF. As DNA, the CDR3 is TGTGCCAGCAGTTTAGTAGCGGGAGGGCGGGTAAACATTCAGTACTTC.